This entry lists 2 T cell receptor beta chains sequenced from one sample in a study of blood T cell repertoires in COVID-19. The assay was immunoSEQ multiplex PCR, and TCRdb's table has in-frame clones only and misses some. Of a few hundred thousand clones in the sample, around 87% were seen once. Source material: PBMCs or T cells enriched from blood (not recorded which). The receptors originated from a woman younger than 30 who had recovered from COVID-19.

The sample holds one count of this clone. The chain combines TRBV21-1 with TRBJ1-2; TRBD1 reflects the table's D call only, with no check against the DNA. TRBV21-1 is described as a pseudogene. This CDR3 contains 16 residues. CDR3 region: CASSKCEDRGTYGYTF. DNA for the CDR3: TGTGCCAGCAGCAAATGTGAGGACAGGGGGACCTATGGCTACACCTTC.

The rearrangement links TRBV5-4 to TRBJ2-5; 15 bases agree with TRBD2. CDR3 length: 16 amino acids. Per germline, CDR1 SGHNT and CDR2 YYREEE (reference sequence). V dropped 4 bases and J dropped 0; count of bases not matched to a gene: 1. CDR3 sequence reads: CASSRTSGGDQETQYF. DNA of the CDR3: TGTGCCAGCAGCCGGACTAGCGGGGGGGACCAAGAGACCCAGTACTTC.